The rows below give T cell receptor beta chains drawn from one sample of a study of cytomegalovirus exposure and HLA in healthy donors. Sequencing was performed with immunoSEQ multiplex PCR; in TCRdb, only in-frame clones are kept and a portion is missing. The table lists approximately 73,000 clones, over 55% of them singletons. Specimen: PBMCs. The source of these receptors is a man younger than 40 in good health and CMV-seropositive. CDR3s include the opening cysteine and the closing phenylalanine or tryptophan.

length: 15
V: TRBV6-6
CDR3: CASILGGLAEETQYF

length: 13
V: TRBV30
CDR3: CAWSGQGSQPQHF

length: 14
V: TRBV9
CDR3: CASSPRRGEGKQYF

length: 16
V: TRBV4-3
CDR3: CASSQSIRQGGYEQYF

length: 14
V: TRBV5-1
CDR3: CASSVSDSTYEQYF

length: 18
V: TRBV7-3
CDR3: CASSLEAGGASGTGELFF

length: 15
V: TRBV28
CDR3: CASSLWSGKPQPQHF

length: 14
V: TRBV27
CDR3: CASSFGGRNQPQHF

length: 14
V: TRBV4-3
CDR3: CASSQGTVQETQYF

length: 15
V: TRBV5-1
CDR3: CASSRAAQGIGELFF

length: 14
V: TRBV11-2
CDR3: CASQPRARQNEQYF

length: 19
V: TRBV15
CDR3: CATSRVWGTGGSGANVLTF

length: 14
V: TRBV2
CDR3: CASSSILRQETQYF

length: 16
V: TRBV19
CDR3: CASSILLRGKDYGYTF

length: 14
V: TRBV2
CDR3: CASSEALRGAGYTF

length: 15
V: TRBV7-2
CDR3: CASSLEGGYGNTIYF

length: 16
V: TRBV5-1
CDR3: CASSLVTGLEHYEQYF

length: 14
V: TRBV4-2
CDR3: CASSPERHRNEQFF

length: 19
V: TRBV4-1
CDR3: CASSPGQFTDKSGANVLTF

length: 14
V: TRBV9
CDR3: CASSPGTSGYEQYF

length: 16
V: TRBV11-3
CDR3: CASSLVSGTGQYEQYF

length: 16
V: TRBV12-5
CDR3: CASGRRLAGVGDTQYF